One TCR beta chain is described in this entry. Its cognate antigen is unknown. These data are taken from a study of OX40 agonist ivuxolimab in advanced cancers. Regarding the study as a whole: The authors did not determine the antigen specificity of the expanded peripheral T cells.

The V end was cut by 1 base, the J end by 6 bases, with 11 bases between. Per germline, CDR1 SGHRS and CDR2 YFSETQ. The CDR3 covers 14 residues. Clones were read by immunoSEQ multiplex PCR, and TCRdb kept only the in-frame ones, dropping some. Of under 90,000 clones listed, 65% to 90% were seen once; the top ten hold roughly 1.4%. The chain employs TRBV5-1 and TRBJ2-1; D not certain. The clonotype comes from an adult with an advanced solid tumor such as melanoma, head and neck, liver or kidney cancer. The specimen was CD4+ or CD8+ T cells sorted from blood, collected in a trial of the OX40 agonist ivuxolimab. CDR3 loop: CASSLNLVANEQFF. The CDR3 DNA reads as TGCGCCAGCAGCTTGAACTTGGTAGCCAATGAGCAGTTCTTC.